Below are 12 T cell receptor beta chains sequenced from a single sample in a study of shared clonotypes between healthy human individuals. Data came from immunoSEQ multiplex PCR; TCRdb stores just in-frame clones and leaves some out. The sample consists of roughly 1,100,000 clones, around 76% of them appearing once. The sample consisted of memory CD4+ T cells sorted from blood. Subset in this sample: CD45RA-negative fraction. Receptor source: a man younger than 35 in good health.

The chain combines TRBV9 with TRBJ2-5, with D tentatively TRBD2 (5 bases). Germline CDR1 reads SGDLS; CDR2 reads YYNGEE. The CDR3 consists of 14 residues. Trimming shortened V by 3 bases and J by 7 bases, and 16 bases separated the two germline ends. The DNA of the CDR3 is TGTGCCAGCAGCGAGATCCCCTCCGGGGTGACCCAGTACTTC. It codes for CASSEIPSGVTQYF.

The rearrangement uses TRBV6-5 and TRBJ2-3; TRBD2 matches at 7 bases. J lost 2 bases, V lost 6 bases, and 5 bases had no gene match. Germline V gives CDR1 MNHEY, CDR2 SVGAGI. The CDR3 covers 14 residues. The CDR3 sequence: CASRGGSDTDTQYF. The CDR3 DNA sequence: TGTGCCAGCAGGGGGGGGTCTGACACAGATACGCAGTATTTT.

The genes are TRBV5-4 and TRBJ1-5; a weak D match, TRBD1 (5 bases). Trimming stripped 3 bases from V and 0 bases from J, with 13 bases between. CDR1 is SGHNT and CDR2 is YYREEE in the germline V gene (reference sequence). CDR3 length: 16 residues. This CDR3 reads CASSSVREYSNQPQHF. CDR3 DNA: TGTGCCAGCAGCTCGGTCAGGGAATATAGCAATCAGCCCCAGCATTTT.

The V call is TRBV5-3, the J call TRBJ2-5, with a weak D call TRBD2 (7 bases). TRBV5-3 is flagged as an ORF with uncertain function. The CDR3 has 19 amino acids. With 0 bases removed from V and 1 base from J, the gap between germline ends came to 22 bases. The CDR3 spells CARSLGVLGGAICQETQYF. CDR3 bases: TGTGCCAGAAGCTTGGGTGTTCTGGGGGGGGCGATCTGCCAAGAGACCCAGTACTTC.

The chain links TRBV7-9 to TRBJ1-1; TRBD1 aligns across 9 bases. V shed 8 bases, J shed 4 bases, and the junction held 17 bases outside the gene matches. The CDR3 covers 17 residues. Germline-derived CDR1 and CDR2 are SEHNR and FQNEAQ (reference sequence). Here the CDR3 DNA reads TGTGCCAGCGGCTCACCCGCCTGGTTGACAGGGGGCACTGAAGCTTTCTTT. This sequence encodes CASGSPAWLTGGTEAFF.

CDR3 sequence: CASSSQGALGGELFF. The CDR3 DNA follows: TGTGCCAGCAGCAGCCAGGGGGCCCTCGGCGGGGAGCTGTTTTTT. The chain joins TRBV7-3 to TRBJ2-2, with 8 bases aligning to TRBD1. The V and J ends lost 5 bases and 7 bases, in that order; junction bases with no gene match: 9. The germline gives CDR1 SGHTA, CDR2 FQGTGA. The CDR3 runs to 15 residues.

This rearrangement joins TRBV7-9 to TRBJ2-2; the D is unclear. Germline V gene sequence: CDR1 SEHNR, CDR2 FQNEAQ (reference sequence). V lost 5 bases and J lost 1, with 8 bases in between. This CDR3 has 14 residues. CDR3: CASSLRQNTGELFF. CDR3 sequence (DNA): TGTGCCAGCAGCCTTCGACAGAACACCGGGGAGCTGTTTTTT.

To note about this clone: A read error is the likely source, as a far larger clone sits one nucleotide away. The chain joins TRBV5-1 to TRBJ1-6; D is unclear. V lost 0 bases, J lost 4 bases, and 11 bases lay in between. The CDR3 loop spans 16 amino acids. Germline V gene lookup returns CDR1 SGHRS and CDR2 YFSETQ. CDR3 DNA sequence: TGCGCCAGCAGCTTGGACGGCGGAGAATATAATTCACCCCTCCACTTT. Translating gives CASSLDGGEYNSPLHF.

The genes are TRBV6-1 and TRBJ2-1; D not certain. V was cut by 5 bases and J by 1 base, with 12 bases left in between. The germline V gene has CDR1 MNHNS and CDR2 SASEGT. CDR3 length: 15 amino acids. This CDR3 is CASSPPTLSYNEQFF. CDR3 bases: TGTGCCAGCAGTCCGCCGACACTTTCCTACAATGAGCAGTTCTTC.

The rearrangement joins TRBV2 to TRBJ1-4; a weak D match, TRBD1 (5 bases). Germline V gene lookup returns CDR1 SNHLY and CDR2 FYNNEI. The CDR3 covers 15 residues. Here the CDR3 DNA reads TGTGCGTGGCGGGGGTCGGCGGCAACTAATGAAAAACTGTTTTTT. Protein product: CAWRGSAATNEKLFF.

This clone was seen repeatedly, ten times or more. V usage is TRBV28 and J usage is TRBJ1-6; 8 nucleotides agree with TRBD1. With 7 bases clipped from V and 7 bases from J, the junction kept 9 bases outside the gene matches. The V gene's germline CDR1 is MDHEN and CDR2 SYDVKM. CDR3 length: 15 residues. The CDR3 DNA reads TGTGCCAGCACCTCAGGGGGCGCGGAGAATTCACCCCTCCACTTT. Its translation: CASTSGGAENSPLHF. Combining the CDR3 with reference TRBV28 and TRBJ1-6 gives the whole variable domain DVKVTQSSRYLVKRTGEKVFLECVQDMDHENMFWYRQDPGLGLRLIYFSYDVKMKEKGDIPEGYSVSREKKERFSLILESASTNQTSMYLCASTSGGAENSPLHFGNGTRLTVT.

This clone showed up just once. J is TRBJ2-1 and V is TRBV6-5; TRBD2 might be the D (6 bases). From germline, CDR1 is MNHEY and CDR2 SVGAGI. V lost 2 bases and J lost 8, with 13 bases in between. CDR3 size: 14 residues. CDR3 in amino acids: CASSYGAGIYEQFF. The CDR3 DNA follows: TGTGCCAGCAGTTACGGGGCGGGAATATATGAGCAGTTCTTC.